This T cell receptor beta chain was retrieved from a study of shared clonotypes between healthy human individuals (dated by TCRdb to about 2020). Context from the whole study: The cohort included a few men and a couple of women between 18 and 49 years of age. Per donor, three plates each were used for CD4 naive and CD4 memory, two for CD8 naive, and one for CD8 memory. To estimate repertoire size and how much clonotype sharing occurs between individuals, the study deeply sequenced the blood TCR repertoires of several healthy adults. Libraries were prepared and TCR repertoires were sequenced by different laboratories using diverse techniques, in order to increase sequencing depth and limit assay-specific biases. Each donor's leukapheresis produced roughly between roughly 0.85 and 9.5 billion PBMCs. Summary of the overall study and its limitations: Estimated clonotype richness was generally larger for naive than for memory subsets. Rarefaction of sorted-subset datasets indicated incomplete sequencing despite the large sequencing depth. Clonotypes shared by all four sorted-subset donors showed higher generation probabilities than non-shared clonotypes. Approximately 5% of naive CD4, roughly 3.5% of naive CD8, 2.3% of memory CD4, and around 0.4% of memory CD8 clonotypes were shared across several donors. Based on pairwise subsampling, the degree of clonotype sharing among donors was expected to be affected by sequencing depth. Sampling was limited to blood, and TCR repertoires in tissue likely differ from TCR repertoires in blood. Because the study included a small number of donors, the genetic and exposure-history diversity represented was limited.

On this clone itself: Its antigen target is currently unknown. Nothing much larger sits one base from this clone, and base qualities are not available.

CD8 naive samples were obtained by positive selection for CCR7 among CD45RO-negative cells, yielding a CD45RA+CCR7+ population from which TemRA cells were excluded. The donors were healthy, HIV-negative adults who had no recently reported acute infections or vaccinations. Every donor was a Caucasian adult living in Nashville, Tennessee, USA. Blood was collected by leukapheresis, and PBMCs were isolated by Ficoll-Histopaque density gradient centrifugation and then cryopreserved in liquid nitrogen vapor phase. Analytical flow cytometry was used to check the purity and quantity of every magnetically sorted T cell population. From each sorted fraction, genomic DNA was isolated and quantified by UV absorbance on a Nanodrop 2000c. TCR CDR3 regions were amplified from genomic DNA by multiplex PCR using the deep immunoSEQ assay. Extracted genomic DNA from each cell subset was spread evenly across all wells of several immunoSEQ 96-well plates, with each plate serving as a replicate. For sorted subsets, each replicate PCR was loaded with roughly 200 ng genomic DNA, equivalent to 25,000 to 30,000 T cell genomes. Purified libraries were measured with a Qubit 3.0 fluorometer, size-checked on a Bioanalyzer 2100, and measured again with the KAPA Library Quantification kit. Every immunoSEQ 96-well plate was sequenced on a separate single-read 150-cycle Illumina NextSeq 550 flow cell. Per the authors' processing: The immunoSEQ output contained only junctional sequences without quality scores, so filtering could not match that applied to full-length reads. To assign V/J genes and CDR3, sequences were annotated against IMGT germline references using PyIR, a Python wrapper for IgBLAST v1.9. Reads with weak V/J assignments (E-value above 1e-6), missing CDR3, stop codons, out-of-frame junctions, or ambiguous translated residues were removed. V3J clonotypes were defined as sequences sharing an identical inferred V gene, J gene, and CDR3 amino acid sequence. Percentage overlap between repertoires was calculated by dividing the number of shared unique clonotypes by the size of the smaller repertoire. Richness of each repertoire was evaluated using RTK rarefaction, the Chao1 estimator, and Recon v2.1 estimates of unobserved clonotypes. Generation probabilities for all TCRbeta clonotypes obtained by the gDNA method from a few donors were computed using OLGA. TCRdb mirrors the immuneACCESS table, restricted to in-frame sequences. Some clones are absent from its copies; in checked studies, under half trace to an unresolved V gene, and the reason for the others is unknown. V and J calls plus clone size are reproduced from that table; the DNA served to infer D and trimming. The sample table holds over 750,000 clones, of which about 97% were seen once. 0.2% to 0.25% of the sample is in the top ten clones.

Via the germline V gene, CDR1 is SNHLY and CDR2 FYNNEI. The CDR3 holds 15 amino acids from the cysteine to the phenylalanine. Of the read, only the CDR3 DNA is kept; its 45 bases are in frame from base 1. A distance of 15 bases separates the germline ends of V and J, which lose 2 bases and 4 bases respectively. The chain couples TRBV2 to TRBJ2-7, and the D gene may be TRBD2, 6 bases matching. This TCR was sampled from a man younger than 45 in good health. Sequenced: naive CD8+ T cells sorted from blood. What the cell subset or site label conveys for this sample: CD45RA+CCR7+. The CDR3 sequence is CASSELEGARYEQYF. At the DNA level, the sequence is TGTGCCAGCAGTGAATTGGAGGGAGCAAGATACGAGCAGTACTTC.